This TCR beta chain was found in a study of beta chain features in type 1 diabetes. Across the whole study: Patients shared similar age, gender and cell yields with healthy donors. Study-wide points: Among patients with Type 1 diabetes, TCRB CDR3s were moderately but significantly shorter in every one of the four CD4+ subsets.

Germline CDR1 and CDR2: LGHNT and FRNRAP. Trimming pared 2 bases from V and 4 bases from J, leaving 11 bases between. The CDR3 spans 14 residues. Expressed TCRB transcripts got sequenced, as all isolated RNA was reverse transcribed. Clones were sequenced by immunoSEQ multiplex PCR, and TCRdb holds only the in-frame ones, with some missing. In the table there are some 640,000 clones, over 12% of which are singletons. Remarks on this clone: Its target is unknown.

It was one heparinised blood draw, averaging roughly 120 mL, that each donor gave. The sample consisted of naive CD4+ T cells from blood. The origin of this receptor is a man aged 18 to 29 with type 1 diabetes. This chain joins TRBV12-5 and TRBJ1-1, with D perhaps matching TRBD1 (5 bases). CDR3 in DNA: TGTGCTAGTGGTTTGTCCAGGGAGGGCACTGAAGCTTTCTTT. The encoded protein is CASGLSREGTEAFF.